This TCR beta chain was observed in a study of T cells in localized non-small cell lung cancer. Whole-study findings and limits: Overall survival was longer when the density of T cells in the blood was higher. Uninvolved neighboring lung showed the greatest T cell clonality, exceeding tumor. When the top 100 tumor clones were examined, a median approximately 59 of them also appeared in the adjacent lung, which was paired and uninvolved.

The CDR3 contains 16 residues. CDR1 and CDR2 (germline): SGHTA, FQGTGA. With V trimmed by 5 bases and J by 2 bases, 7 bases remained unmatched. Using immunoSEQ multiplex PCR, the repertoire was profiled, and TCRdb retains in-frame clones only, with some absent. There are tens of thousands of clones in the sample; 88% occur only once, and about 2.6% lies in the top ten. A note on this clone: Its antigen is not identified.

Material: peripheral blood, obtained before any cancer treatment. The source is a female donor of 60 years or more with stage I squamous cell lung carcinoma. The chain recombines TRBV7-3 with TRBJ2-1; the match to TRBD2 covers 9 bases. CDR3 bases: TGTGCCAGCAGCCCCCCTAGCGGGACTACCTACAATGAGCAGTTCTTC. Translated: CASSPPSGTTYNEQFF.